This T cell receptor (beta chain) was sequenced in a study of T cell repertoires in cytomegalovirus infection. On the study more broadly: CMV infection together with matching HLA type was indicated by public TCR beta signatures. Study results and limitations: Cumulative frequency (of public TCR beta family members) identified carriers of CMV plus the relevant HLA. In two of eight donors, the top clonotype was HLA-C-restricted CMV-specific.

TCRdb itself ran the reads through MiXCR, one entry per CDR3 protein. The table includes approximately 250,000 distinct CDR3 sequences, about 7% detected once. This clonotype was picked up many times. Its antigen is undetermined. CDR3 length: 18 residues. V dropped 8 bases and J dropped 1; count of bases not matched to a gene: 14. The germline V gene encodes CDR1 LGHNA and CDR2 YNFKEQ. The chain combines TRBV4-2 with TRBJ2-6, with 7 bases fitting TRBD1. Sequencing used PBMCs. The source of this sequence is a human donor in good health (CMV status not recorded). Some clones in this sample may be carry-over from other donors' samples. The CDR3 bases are TGTGCCAGCTCCCCTGCGACAGGGTCAGATTCTGGGGCCAACGTCCTGACTTTC. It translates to CASSPATGSDSGANVLTF.